This TCR beta chain was sequenced during a study of control samples from healthy donors and cancer patients. The table came from immunoSEQ multiplex PCR; TCRdb's copy has only in-frame clones and leaves some out. The sample yields 150,000 to 200,000 clones, roughly 89% seen once. The CDR3 is 13 residues long. The V end lost 6 bases, the J end lost 4 bases, and 12 bases lay between the germline ends. This clone was recorded only once. This same CDR3 is encoded by further DNA sequences in the sample. The material sequenced was blood. The V gene is TRBV12-3 or TRBV12-4, the J gene TRBJ1-2, with D maybe TRBD1 (5 bases). This TCR was sampled from a woman aged 25 to 39 in good health. The CDR3 loop reads CASRPQGFYGYTF. CDR3 DNA: TGTGCCAGCAGACCGCAGGGATTCTATGGCTACACCTTC.